This section outlines one T cell receptor (beta chain) sequence together with its context. Its antigen is currently not known. Within one base of it there is no much larger clone, and no base qualities were kept. TCRbeta CDR3 regions were amplified from genomic DNA by means of the immunoSEQ Assay, a bias-controlled multiplex PCR. Per the source publication's procedure: Within the assay, amplification of reference gene primers was used to estimate how many nucleated cells each sample contained. To quantify the absolute abundance of each unique TCRbeta CDR3 rearrangement, sequence reads were collapsed and filtered. For each sample, productive Simpson clonality was calculated as the square root of Simpson's diversity index across productive rearrangements. This immuneACCESS table, as held by TCRdb, lists in-frame sequences with V and J called but not all clones. Of the missing ones, under half trace to an unresolved V gene in checked studies; the others have no known cause. Clone size and the V and J calls come from that table; the DNA yielded D and trimming. Present in this sample are about 260,000 clones, 88% of which were seen just once. The ten top clones hold less than 5% of the sample.

This record comes from a study of blood T cell repertoires in COVID-19 (TCRdb year 2020). Regarding the research as a whole: The collaborator samples originated in the United States, Italy and Spain and spanned the acute and convalescent phases of COVID-19. The repertoires were released in a freely available public database meant as a resource for research on the immune response to SARS-CoV-2. The material from the prospective study consisted of cDNA or gDNA derived from T cells, B-cell-depleted T cells, or PBMCs. The samples were drawn from the first 160 participants of the ongoing ImmuneRACE study and from 1,200 or so subjects provided by 6 global collaborators. The sample metadata nearly always contained a de-identified subject ID, COVID-19 status, age in years and sex. Where available, HLA class I and class II types were taken from metadata supplied by the sample provider and were not determined by assay-based typing. The dataset comprised deeply sampled blood TCRbeta repertoires from subjects exposed to, actively infected with, or recovered from COVID-19.

Samples from volunteer blood donors who had recovered from COVID-19 were contributed by a second Seattle source. Each collaborating institution followed its own protocols to collect whole blood in K2EDTA tubes. For TCRbeta analysis, collaborators shipped samples as frozen whole blood, isolated PBMCs, or DNA extracted from either of those sample types. The investigation overall reported the following: Clinical and demographic metadata were provided uncurated, with the amount varying by source and participant.

Sample: peripheral blood. The sequence derives from a man aged 55-75 years who had recovered from COVID-19.

The DNA sequence reads TGTGCCAGCAGCCTAGCCCCTGGCGGGCAGTACTTC. It is translated as CASSLAPGGQYF. This chain is built from TRBV12-3 or TRBV12-4 and TRBJ2-7; the D gene is possibly TRBD2, with 5 bases matching. V was cut back by 6 bases and J by 9 bases, leaving a gap of 15 bases between them. The CDR3 goes from the cysteine to the phenylalanine over 12 residues. Kept here is only the CDR3 DNA, which spans 36 bases and is read in frame from base 1.